This TCR beta chain was sequenced for a study of regulatory T cells in long-lasting Graves disease. Time point specified: persistent/refractory GD, antithyroid drugs over 5 years with positive TRAb. PBMC RNA served as the TCR library source. Patients were enrolled at an endocrinology department in Xi'an, China. Combining iRepertoire HTBI primers with Arm-PCR of CDR3 regions, the authors built TCR beta libraries. A single record per CDR3 protein comes from TCRdb applying MiXCR to the multiplex PCR reads. Counted here are 400,000 to 600,000 distinct CDR3 sequences, roughly a fifth occurring once; the ten biggest clones make up approximately 6.4%. The germline gives CDR1 MDHEN, CDR2 SYDVKM. Trimming removed 6 bases at V and 3 bases at J, with 20 bases between. The CDR3 is 17 amino acids. This clonotype showed up many times.

The starting material was peripheral blood mononuclear cells (PBMCs), obtained when the disease was refractory, from a patient treated with antithyroid drugs. This TCR was sampled from a female donor with Graves disease. V gene TRBV28 combines with J gene TRBJ2-2; possibly TRBD1 for D (6 bases). CDR3 sequence: CASRRDTFMSDTGELFF. CDR3 bases: TGTGCCAGCAGGAGGGACACCTTTATGTCGGACACCGGGGAGCTGTTTTTT.